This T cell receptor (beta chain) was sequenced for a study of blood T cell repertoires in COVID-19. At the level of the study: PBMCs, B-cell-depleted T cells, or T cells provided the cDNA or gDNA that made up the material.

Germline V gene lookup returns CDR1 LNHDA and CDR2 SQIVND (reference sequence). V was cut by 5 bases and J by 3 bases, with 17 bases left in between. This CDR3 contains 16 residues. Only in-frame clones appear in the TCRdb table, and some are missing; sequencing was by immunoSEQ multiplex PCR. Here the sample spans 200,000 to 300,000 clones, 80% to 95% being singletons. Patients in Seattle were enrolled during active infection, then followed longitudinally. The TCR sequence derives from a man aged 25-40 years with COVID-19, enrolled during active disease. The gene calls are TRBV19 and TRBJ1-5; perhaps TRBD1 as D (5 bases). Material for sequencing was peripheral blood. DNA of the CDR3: TGTGCCAGTAGTTCTGTATGGGACTTGATCAATCAGCCCCAGCATTTT. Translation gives CASSSVWDLINQPQHF.